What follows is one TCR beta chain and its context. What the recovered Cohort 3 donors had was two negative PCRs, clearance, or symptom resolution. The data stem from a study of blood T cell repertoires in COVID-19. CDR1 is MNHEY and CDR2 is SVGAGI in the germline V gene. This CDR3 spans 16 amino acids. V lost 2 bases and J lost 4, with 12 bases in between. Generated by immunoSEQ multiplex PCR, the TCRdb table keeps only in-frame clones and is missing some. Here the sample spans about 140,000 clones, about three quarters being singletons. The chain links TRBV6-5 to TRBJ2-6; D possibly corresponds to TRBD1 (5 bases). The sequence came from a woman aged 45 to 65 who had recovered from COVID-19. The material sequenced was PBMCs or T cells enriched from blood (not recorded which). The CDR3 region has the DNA TGTGCCAGCAGTTACGGGGCAAGGAAAGGGGCCAACGTCCTGACTTTC. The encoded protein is CASSYGARKGANVLTF.